This T cell receptor beta chain was recovered during a study of CD8 T cells in ankylosing spondylitis (dated by TCRdb to about 2017). With respect to the entire study: To find TCR variants linked to disease, the study profiled T cell receptor beta repertoires in ankylosing spondylitis patients and healthy donors. The whole study cohort included 85 to 120 healthy donors and some 27 ankylosing spondylitis patients. Peripheral blood was sampled, and synovial fluid was also collected from ankylosing spondylitis patients.

For CDR1 and CDR2, the germline V gene (reference sequence) lists DFQATT and SNEGSKA. V is pruned by 6 bases and J by 4 bases, leaving 4 bases of the junction without a gene match. CDR3 length: 12 amino acids, cysteine to phenylalanine. Just CDR3 DNA is preserved here, 36 bases in frame from base 1. Points on this clonotype: Its binding antigen is unknown. No much larger clone exists at a distance of one base, and base qualities are not known.

Summary of the overall study and its limitations: Some TCR beta motif variants had previously been reported in synovial fluid and blood of reactive arthritis patients, which suggested common disease-initiation mechanisms. In peripheral blood, the disease-linked clones were found at relatively low frequencies and had a CD8+ phenotype. The disease-linked clones were reported to be significantly enriched in matched synovial fluid samples from ankylosing spondylitis patients. Blood from ankylosing spondylitis patients appeared to be characterized by a TCR beta motif made up of seven or eight highly homologous amino acid variants.

Sequencing instrument: Illumina HiSeq 2500. TCR beta libraries were prepared by quantitative 5'-RACE with molecular barcodes. Per the source publication's procedure: A new computational method based on a probabilistic model of VDJ rearrangement was used to identify disease-linked TCR variants. The public reads were run again by TCRdb, first through fastp at Q25 and then through MiXCR, and only productive beta chains were kept. Entries that share a CDR3 protein sequence are merged under the most common genes and DNA. The V and J calls were not made by the authors but by TCRdb's processing. For this sample the table gives fewer than 200,000 distinct CDR3 sequences, of which 15% to 20% were detected only once. The ten most abundant clones make up approximately 7.8% of the sample.

The sample taken for sequencing was blood, either unsorted or a sorted T cell fraction (not recorded which). The V and J segments used are TRBV20-1 and TRBJ2-5, and 8 bases in between align with TRBD1. This clonotype originated in a male donor with ankylosing spondylitis or in good health (not recorded which). The nucleotide sequence reads TGCAGTGCCACTGACAGGGGAGAGACCCAGTACTTC. The translation is CSATDRGETQYF.